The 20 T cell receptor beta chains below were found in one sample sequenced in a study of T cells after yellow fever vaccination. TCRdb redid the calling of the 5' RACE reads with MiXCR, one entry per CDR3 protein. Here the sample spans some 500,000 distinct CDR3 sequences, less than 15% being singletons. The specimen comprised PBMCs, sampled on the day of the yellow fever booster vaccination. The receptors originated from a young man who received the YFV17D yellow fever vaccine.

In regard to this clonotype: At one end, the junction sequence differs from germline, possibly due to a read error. This CDR3 reads CASGLDRDTSYEQYF. CDR3 DNA sequence: TGTGCCAGCGGCTTAGACCGGGACACCTCCTACGAGCAGTACTTC. This chain joins TRBV7-2 and TRBJ2-7; tentatively, D is TRBD1 (6 bases). Germline CDR1 reads SGHTA; CDR2 reads FQGNSA. The CDR3 spans 15 residues.

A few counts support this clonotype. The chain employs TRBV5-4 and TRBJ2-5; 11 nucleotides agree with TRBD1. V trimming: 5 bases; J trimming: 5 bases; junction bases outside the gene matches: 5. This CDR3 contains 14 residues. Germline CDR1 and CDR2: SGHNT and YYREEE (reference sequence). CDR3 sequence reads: CASRRTGGSETQYF. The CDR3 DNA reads TGTGCCAGCAGGCGGACAGGGGGCTCGGAGACCCAGTACTTC.

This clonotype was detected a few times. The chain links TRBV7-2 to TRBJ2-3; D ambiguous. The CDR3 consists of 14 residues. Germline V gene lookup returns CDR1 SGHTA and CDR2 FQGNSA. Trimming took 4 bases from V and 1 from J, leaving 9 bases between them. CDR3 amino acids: CASSSRSRTDTQYF. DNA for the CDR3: TGTGCCAGCAGCTCTAGAAGCCGCACAGATACGCAGTATTTT.

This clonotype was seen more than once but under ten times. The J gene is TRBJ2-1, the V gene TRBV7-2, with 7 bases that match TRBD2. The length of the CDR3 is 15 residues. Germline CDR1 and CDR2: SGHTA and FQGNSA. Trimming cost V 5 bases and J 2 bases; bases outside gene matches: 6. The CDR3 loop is CASSPPAGAYNEQFF. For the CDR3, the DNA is TGTGCCAGCAGCCCCCCGGCGGGGGCCTACAATGAGCAGTTCTTC.

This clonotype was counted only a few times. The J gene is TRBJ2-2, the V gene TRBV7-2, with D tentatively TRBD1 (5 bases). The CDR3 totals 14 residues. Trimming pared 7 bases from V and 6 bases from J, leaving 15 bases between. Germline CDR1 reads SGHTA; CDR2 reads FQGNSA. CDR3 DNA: TGTGCCAGCACCACCGGCAGGGTCGCCGGGGAGCTGTTTTTT. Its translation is CASTTGRVAGELFF.

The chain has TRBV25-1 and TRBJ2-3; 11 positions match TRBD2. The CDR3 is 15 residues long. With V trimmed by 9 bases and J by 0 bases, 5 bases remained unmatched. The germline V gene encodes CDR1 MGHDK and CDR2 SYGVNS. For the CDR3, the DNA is TGTGCCAGTATCGGACTAGCGGGTAGCACAGATACGCAGTATTTT. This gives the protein CASIGLAGSTDTQYF.

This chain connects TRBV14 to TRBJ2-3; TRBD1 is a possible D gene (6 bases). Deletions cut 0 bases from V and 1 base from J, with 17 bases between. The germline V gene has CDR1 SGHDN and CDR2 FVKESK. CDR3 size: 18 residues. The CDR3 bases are TGTGCCAGCAGCCAAGAAGTCCTCTTGGGGGCCCGCACAGATACGCAGTATTTT. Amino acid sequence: CASSQEVLLGARTDTQYF.

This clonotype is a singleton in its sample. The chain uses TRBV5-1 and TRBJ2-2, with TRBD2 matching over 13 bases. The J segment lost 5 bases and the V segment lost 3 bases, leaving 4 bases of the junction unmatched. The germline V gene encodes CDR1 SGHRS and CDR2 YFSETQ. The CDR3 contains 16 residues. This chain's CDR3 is CASSSGTSGDTGELFF. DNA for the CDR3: TGCGCCAGCAGCTCCGGGACTAGCGGGGATACCGGGGAGCTGTTTTTT.

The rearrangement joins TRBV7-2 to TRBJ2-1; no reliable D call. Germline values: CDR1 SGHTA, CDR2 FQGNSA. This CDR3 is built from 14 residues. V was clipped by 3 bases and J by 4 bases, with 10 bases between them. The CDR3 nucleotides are TGTGCCAGCAGCTTGGATGCTCATTACAATGAGCAGTTCTTC. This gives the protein CASSLDAHYNEQFF.

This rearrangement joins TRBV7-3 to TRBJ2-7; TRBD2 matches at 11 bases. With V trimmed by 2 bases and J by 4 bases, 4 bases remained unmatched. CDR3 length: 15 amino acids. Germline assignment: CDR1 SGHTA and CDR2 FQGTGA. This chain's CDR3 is CASSLGSSGRYEQYF. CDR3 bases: TGTGCCAGCAGCTTAGGGTCTAGCGGGAGGTACGAGCAGTACTTC. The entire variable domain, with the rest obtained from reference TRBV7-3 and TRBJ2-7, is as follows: GAGVSQTPSNKVTEKGKYVELRCDPISGHTALYWYRQSLGQGPEFLIYFQGTGAADDSGLPNDRFFAVRPEGSVSTLKIQRTERGDSAVYLCASSLGSSGRYEQYFGPGTRLTVT.

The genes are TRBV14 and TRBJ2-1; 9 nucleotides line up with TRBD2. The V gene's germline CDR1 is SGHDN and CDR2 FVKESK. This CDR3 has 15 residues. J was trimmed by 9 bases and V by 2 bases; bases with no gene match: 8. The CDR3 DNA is TGTGCCAGCAGCCAAATGGGCGGGAGGGCCCCTGAGCAGTTCTTC. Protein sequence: CASSQMGGRAPEQFF.

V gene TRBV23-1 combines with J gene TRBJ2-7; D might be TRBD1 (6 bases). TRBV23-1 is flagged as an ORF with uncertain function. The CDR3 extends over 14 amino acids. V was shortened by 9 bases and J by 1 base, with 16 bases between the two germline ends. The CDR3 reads CARGGSGASYEQYF. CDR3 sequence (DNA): TGCGCCAGAGGGGGATCAGGGGCATCCTACGAGCAGTACTTC.

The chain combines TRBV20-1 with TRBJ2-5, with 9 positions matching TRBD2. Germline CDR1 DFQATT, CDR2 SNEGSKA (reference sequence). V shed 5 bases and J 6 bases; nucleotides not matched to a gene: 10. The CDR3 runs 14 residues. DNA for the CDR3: TGCAGTGCTCCCGTTGGTAGCGGGAGTAAGACCCAGTACTTC. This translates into CSAPVGSGSKTQYF.

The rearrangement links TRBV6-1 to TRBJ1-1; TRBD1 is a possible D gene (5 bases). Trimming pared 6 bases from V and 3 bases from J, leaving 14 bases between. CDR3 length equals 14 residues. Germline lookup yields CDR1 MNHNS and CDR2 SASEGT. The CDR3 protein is CASSPSGWHTEAFF. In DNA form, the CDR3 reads TGTGCCAGCAGCCCATCAGGGTGGCACACTGAAGCTTTCTTT.

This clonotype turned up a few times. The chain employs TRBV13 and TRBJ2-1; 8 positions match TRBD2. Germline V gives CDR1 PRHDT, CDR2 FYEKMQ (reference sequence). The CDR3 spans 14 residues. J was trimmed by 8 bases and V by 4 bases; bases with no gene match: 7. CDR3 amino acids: CASSSGLVDHEQFF. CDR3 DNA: TGTGCCAGCAGCTCGGGACTAGTAGACCATGAGCAGTTCTTC.

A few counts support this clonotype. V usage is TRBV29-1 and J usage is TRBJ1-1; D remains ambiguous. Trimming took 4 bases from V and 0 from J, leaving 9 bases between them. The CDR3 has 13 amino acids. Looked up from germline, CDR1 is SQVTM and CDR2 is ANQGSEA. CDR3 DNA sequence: TGCAGCGTTGTTTGGGGTTTGAACACTGAAGCTTTCTTT. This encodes CSVVWGLNTEAFF.

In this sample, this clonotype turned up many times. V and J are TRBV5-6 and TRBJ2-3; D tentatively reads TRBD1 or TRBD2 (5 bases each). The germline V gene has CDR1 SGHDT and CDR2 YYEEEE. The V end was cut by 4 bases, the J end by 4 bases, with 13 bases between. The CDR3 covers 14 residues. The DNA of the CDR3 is TGTGCCAGCAGCACAGTAGTGGGGGCAGATACGCAGTATTTT. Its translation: CASSTVVGADTQYF.

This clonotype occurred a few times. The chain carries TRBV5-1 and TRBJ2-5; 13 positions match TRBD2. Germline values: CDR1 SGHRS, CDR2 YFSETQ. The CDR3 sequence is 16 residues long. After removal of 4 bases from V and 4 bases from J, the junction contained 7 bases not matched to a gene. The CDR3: CASSRGTSGDGETQYF. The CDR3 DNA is TGCGCCAGCAGCAGAGGGACTAGCGGGGATGGAGAGACCCAGTACTTC.

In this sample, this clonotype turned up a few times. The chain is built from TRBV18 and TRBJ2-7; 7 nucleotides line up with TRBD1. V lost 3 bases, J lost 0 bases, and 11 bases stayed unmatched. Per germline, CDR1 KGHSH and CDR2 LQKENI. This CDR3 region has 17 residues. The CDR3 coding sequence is TGTGCCAGCTCACCGACGCAGCGACAGGGAAGCTCCTACGAGCAGTACTTC. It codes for CASSPTQRQGSSYEQYF.

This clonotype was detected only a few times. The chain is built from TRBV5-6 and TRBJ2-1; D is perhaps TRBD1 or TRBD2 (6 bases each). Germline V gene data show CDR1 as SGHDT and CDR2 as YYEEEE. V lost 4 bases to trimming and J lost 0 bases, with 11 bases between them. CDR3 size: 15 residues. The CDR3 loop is CASSGGTNSYNEQFF. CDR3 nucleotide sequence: TGTGCCAGCAGCGGCGGGACAAACTCCTACAATGAGCAGTTCTTC.